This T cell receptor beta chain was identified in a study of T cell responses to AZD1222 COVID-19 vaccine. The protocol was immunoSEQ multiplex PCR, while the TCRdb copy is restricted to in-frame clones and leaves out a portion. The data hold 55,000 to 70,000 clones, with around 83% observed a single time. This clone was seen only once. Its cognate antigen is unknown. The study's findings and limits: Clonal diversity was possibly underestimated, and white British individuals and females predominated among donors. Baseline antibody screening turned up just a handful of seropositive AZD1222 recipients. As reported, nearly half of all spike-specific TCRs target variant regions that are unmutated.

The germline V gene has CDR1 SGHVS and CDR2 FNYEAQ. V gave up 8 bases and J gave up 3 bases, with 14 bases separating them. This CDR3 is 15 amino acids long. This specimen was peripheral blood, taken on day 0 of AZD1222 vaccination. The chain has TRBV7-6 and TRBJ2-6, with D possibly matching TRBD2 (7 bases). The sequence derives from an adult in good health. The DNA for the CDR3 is TGTGCCAGCCGGGGGGCCTTGGGTGGGGCCAACGTCCTGACTTTC. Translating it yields CASRGALGGANVLTF.